The clone carrying this T cell receptor (beta chain) appeared many times. The sample's time point: sample taken at primary tumor resection. The input material, whole RNA from tumor, nontumor lung or frozen PBMC, was sequenced unsorted. TCRdb independently ran MiXCR on the 5' RACE reads; one entry per CDR3 protein. The sample has about 48,000 distinct CDR3 sequences; less than 6% are singletons. This sample is drawn from a study of spatial heterogeneity in lung cancer. Trimming stripped 4 bases from V and 6 bases from J, with 15 bases between. This CDR3 has 15 amino acids. Germline V gives CDR1 MNHEY, CDR2 SMNVEV (reference sequence).

The sample here was PBMCs, taken at surgery. This clonotype was sampled from a male donor with early-stage non-small cell lung cancer. The V call is TRBV27, the J call TRBJ1-4; TRBD1 is a possible D gene (6 bases). CDR3 DNA sequence: TGTGCCAGCAGTTCAATCCGGGACAAACATGAAAAACTGTTTTTT. It encodes CASSSIRDKHEKLFF.